The source of this T cell receptor (beta chain) is a study of regulatory T cells in long-lasting Graves disease. This clonotype was counted at least ten times. Noted time point: newly diagnosed GD, antithyroid drugs for less than 3 months. There was RNA extracted from PBMCs, and the TCR library was made from it. Investigators prepared the TCR beta libraries by applying iRepertoire HTBI primers and Arm-PCR of CDR3 regions. TCRdb re-analysed the multiplex PCR reads in MiXCR, keeping a single row per CDR3 protein. Of approximately 230,000 distinct CDR3 sequences in the sample, 15% to 20% are singletons; the top ten hold over 20%. The source is a female donor with Graves disease. The sequencing used peripheral blood mononuclear cells (PBMCs), collected at new diagnosis, from a patient treated with antithyroid drugs.

The CDR3 coding sequence is TGCGCCAGCAGCCAAGTTAGGGTCGACAGGATTGGTGGCTACACCTTC. This encodes CASSQVRVDRIGGYTF. The rearrangement joins TRBV4-3 to TRBJ1-2; a possible D gene is TRBD1 (6 bases). Germline values: CDR1 LGHNA, CDR2 YSLEER. The CDR3 spans 16 residues. V was cut by 1 base and J by 7 bases, with 19 bases left in between.